The sequence of this T cell receptor beta chain was determined in a study of identical twins. Healthy Caucasians supplied all donations. This clonotype showed up just a few times. Its matching antigen is unknown. The V segment lost 5 bases and the J segment 3 bases; nucleotides outside the gene matches: 0. The germline gives CDR1 MGHRA, CDR2 YSYEKL. The CDR3 has 14 residues. Study-level results: Because invariant MAIT and iNKT cells could be present, zero-insertion analyses could be partly confounded.

Addition of a universal primer site occurred through template switching, and cDNA carried unique molecular identifiers. TCRdb re-derived calls from the 5' RACE reads in MiXCR, one entry per CDR3 protein. The sample includes around 370,000 distinct CDR3 sequences, about 10% seen only once; the top ten take about 9.1%. This sequence originates from a woman between 50 and 59 years old in good health. The chain recombines TRBV4-1 with TRBJ2-5, with 13 nucleotides matching TRBD2. Sequences were obtained from naive T cells sorted from blood. CDR3 residues: CASSGTSGKETQYF. The CDR3 DNA follows: TGCGCCAGCAGCGGGACTAGCGGGAAAGAGACCCAGTACTTC.